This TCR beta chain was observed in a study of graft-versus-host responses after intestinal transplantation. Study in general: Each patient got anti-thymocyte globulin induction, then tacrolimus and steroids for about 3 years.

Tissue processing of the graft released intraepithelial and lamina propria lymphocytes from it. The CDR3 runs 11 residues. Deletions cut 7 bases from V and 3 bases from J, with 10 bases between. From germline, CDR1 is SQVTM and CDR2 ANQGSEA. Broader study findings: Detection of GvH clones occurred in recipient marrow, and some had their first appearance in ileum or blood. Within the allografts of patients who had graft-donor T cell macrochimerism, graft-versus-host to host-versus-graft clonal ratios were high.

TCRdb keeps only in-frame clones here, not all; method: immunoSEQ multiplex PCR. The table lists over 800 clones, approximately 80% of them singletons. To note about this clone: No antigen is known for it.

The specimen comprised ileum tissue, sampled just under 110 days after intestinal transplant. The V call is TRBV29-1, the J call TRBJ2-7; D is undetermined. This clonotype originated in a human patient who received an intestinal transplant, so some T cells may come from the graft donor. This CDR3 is CSAGQNYEQYF. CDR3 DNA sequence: TGCAGCGCCGGGCAGAACTACGAGCAGTACTTC.